These T cell receptor beta chains were read from a single sample in a study of blood T cell repertoires in COVID-19. Profiling relied on immunoSEQ multiplex PCR, and the TCRdb table lists in-frame clones only, not all of them. This table has about 210,000 clones, around 83% appearing once. The source material was peripheral blood. The receptor source for this set is a woman in her 50s with acute or convalescent COVID-19. CDR3s include the opening cysteine and the closing phenylalanine or tryptophan. D genes are given only for firm matches. Only part of the rows carry a size: once, few, many, or a class if the clone is expanded.

clone size,V gene,J gene,D gene,CDR3 DNA,CDR3 protein
NA,TRBV24-1,TRBJ2-5,NA,TGTGCCACCAGTGACCCGGCGGGTGAGGAGACCCAGTACTTC,CATSDPAGEETQYF
NA,TRBV27,TRBJ2-3,TRBD2,TGTGCCAGCCGCCGTGGGACTAGCGGGAGTCTCGCCCCAGATACGCAGTATTTT,CASRRGTSGSLAPDTQYF
few,TRBV5-6,TRBJ2-1,NA,TGTGCCAGCAGCTCGCCTTTTGAGGAGAGCTCCTACAATGAGCAGTTCTTC,CASSSPFEESSYNEQFF
once,TRBV2,TRBJ2-7,NA,TGTGCCAGCAGTGCGCACAGGGACTACGAGCAGTACTTC,CASSAHRDYEQYF
NA,TRBV30,TRBJ1-3,NA,TGTGCCTGGAGTGTAGAGATTTGGTTCGGGTCGTCCTCTGGAAACACCATATATTTT,CAWSVEIWFGSSSGNTIYF
once,TRBV27,TRBJ2-7,TRBD2,TGTGCCAGCAGTTCCGAAGTCCGAAGCGGGAGCTCCTACGAGCAGTACTTC,CASSSEVRSGSSYEQYF
NA,TRBV20-1,TRBJ2-5,TRBD1,TGCAGTGCTAGTCCAGGGGGTTTAGGGGAGACCCAGTACTTC,CSASPGGLGETQYF
NA,TRBV3-1/TRBV3-2,TRBJ1-5,TRBD1,TGTGCCAGCAGCGCGACAGGGGGCCAGCCCCAGCATTTT,CASSATGGQPQHF
NA,TRBV5-1,TRBJ1-3,TRBD1,TGCGCCAGCAGCCAATCCGGGACAGGGGGCCCTGGAAACACCATATATTTT,CASSQSGTGGPGNTIYF
NA,TRBV5-1,TRBJ2-3,TRBD2,TGCGCCAGCAGCCCCGGGACTAGCGGAAGCACAGATACGCAGTATTTT,CASSPGTSGSTDTQYF
NA,TRBV4-1,TRBJ2-5,NA,TGCGCCAGCAGCCAAGGAGGGAAAGAGACCCAGTACTTC,CASSQGGKETQYF
once,TRBV3-1/TRBV3-2,TRBJ2-7,TRBD1,TGTGCCAGCAGCCGAAGAGGGACAGGGGGCTACGAGCAGTACTTC,CASSRRGTGGYEQYF
NA,TRBV5-1,TRBJ1-1,TRBD1,TGCGCCAGCAGCACCGGGACAGGGAACACTGAAGCTTTCTTT,CASSTGTGNTEAFF
NA,TRBV5-1,TRBJ2-1,NA,TGCGCCAGCAGCTTAGGCCCCGGGGGCTCCTACAATGAGCAGTTCTTC,CASSLGPGGSYNEQFF
NA,TRBV19,TRBJ1-1,NA,TGTGCCAGTAGTATAAGTTCAGGGAACACTGAAGCTTTCTTT,CASSISSGNTEAFF
NA,TRBV19,TRBJ2-4,TRBD1,TGTGCCAGTAGTAGCGGACAGGACCTAGCCAAAAACATTCAGTACTTC,CASSSGQDLAKNIQYF
NA,TRBV6-5,TRBJ2-1,TRBD2,TGTGCCAGCAGTTACGGGACTAGCGGGAGAAATGAGCAGTTCTTC,CASSYGTSGRNEQFF
NA,TRBV19,TRBJ2-3,TRBD1,TGTGCCAGTTCTGGGACAGGGGGTCGTGCGAGGACAGATACGCAGTATTTT,CASSGTGGRARTDTQYF
NA,TRBV5-1,TRBJ2-1,NA,TGCGCCAGCAGTTTCGGGACTCAAACCTACAATGAGCAGTTCTTC,CASSFGTQTYNEQFF
NA,TRBV13,TRBJ1-2,NA,TGTGCCAGCAGCTTAAAACTTAACTATGGCTACACCTTC,CASSLKLNYGYTF
NA,TRBV2,TRBJ2-4,NA,TGTGCCAGCAGTGGAGGGGGTCCGGGAATCCAAAACATTCAGTACTTC,CASSGGGPGIQNIQYF
NA,TRBV12-5,TRBJ1-4,NA,TGTGCTAGTGGCCTACTCCGGGACACACTCCTCAATGAAAAACTGTTTTTT,CASGLLRDTLLNEKLFF
NA,TRBV11-3,TRBJ2-1,TRBD2,TGTGCCAGCAGCTTAGATCTAGGAGCGGGAGGCTACAATGAGCAGTTCTTC,CASSLDLGAGGYNEQFF
NA,TRBV5-1,TRBJ2-7,TRBD1,TGCGCCAGCAGCTTGGGAGGGACAGCATACGAGCAGTACTTC,CASSLGGTAYEQYF
NA,TRBV7-2,TRBJ2-2,NA,TGTGCCAGCAGCTTTCCAGACACCGGGGAGCTGTTTTTT,CASSFPDTGELFF
NA,TRBV28,TRBJ2-5,TRBD1,TGTGCCAGCAGTTCGGACAGGGAGGTTGGGACCCAGTACTTC,CASSSDREVGTQYF
NA,TRBV5-1,TRBJ2-3,TRBD1,TGCGCCAGCTGTCAGGACAGGGGGCAAACAGATACGCAGTATTTT,CASCQDRGQTDTQYF
NA,TRBV5-4,TRBJ2-7,TRBD2,TGTGCCAGCAGCTCCGGGACTACCGACGAGCAGTACTTC,CASSSGTTDEQYF
NA,TRBV28,TRBJ2-2,NA,TGTGCCAGCAGTTTGGTCACTAACACCGGGGAGCTGTTTTTT,CASSLVTNTGELFF
NA,TRBV5-6,TRBJ1-3,NA,TGTGCCAGCAGCCTGAACGGGGGTTACTCTGGAAACACCATATATTTT,CASSLNGGYSGNTIYF
NA,TRBV3-1/TRBV3-2,TRBJ1-1,TRBD1,TGTGCCAGCAGCCAACCCGGGACAGCGAACACTGAAGCTTTCTTT,CASSQPGTANTEAFF
NA,TRBV9,TRBJ2-7,NA,TGTGCCAGCAGCTCGAGACTAAACCCACTCGAGCAGTACTTC,CASSSRLNPLEQYF
NA,TRBV7-2,TRBJ1-2,TRBD1,TGTGCCAGCAGCTTAGTAGGGACAGGGGGCTCTGGCTACACCTTC,CASSLVGTGGSGYTF
NA,TRBV6-5,TRBJ1-2,TRBD1,TGTGCCAGCAACACAGGGGACTATGGCTACACCTTC,CASNTGDYGYTF
few,TRBV5-5,TRBJ1-4,NA,TGTGCCAGCAACCCAGACTCAACTAATGAAAAACTGTTTTTT,CASNPDSTNEKLFF
NA,TRBV7-2,TRBJ2-7,TRBD2,TGTGCCAGCAGCGACGATTGGACTAGCGGGACCTACGAGCAGTACTTC,CASSDDWTSGTYEQYF
NA,TRBV5-1,TRBJ2-3,TRBD2,TGCGCCAGCAGCTTGGAGGCTAGCGGGACAATCCCATATACGCAGTATTTT,CASSLEASGTIPYTQYF
NA,TRBV29-1,TRBJ2-7,NA,TGCAGCGTAGACCAGGGTTCGGGCTACGAGCAGTACTTC,CSVDQGSGYEQYF
NA,TRBV27,TRBJ2-3,NA,TGTGCCAGCAGTTTAAGGACGGGGAGGGATACGCAGTATTTT,CASSLRTGRDTQYF
once,TRBV13,TRBJ2-3,TRBD2,TGTGCCAGCAGCTTAGCCTCGGTGGCTAGCGGGTCTAGCACAGATACGCAGTATTTT,CASSLASVASGSSTDTQYF
NA,TRBV14,TRBJ2-7,TRBD2,TGTGCCAGCAGCCGGGCTAGCGGGAGTGGTACCTACGAGCAGTACTTC,CASSRASGSGTYEQYF
once,TRBV24-1,TRBJ2-1,NA,TGTGCCACGGGAACAGGATACAATGAGCAGTTCTTC,CATGTGYNEQFF
once,TRBV5-3,TRBJ1-2,TRBD1,TGTGCCAGAAGCTTGGGGTGCCACCGGGACAGGGGGCCCCGAAACTATGGCTACACCTTC,CARSLGCHRDRGPRNYGYTF
NA,TRBV11-3,TRBJ2-5,NA,TGTGCCAGCAGCTTAGCAGGGGAGGGGACCCAGTACTTC,CASSLAGEGTQYF
NA,TRBV3-1/TRBV3-2,TRBJ2-3,NA,TGTGCCAGCTCCCGAGGCACAGATACGCAGTATTTT,CASSRGTDTQYF
once,TRBV18,TRBJ1-2,TRBD1,TGTGCCAGCTCACCACCCACCACAGGGGGCAAGGGCTACACCTTC,CASSPPTTGGKGYTF
NA,TRBV2,TRBJ1-1,NA,TGTGCCAGCAGCCTCCTGGGGGGGCTGTCGGGCACTGAAGCTTTCTTT,CASSLLGGLSGTEAFF
NA,TRBV2,TRBJ1-6,NA,TGTGCCAGCAGTGACTTCCAGGGTCGGAATTCACCCCTCCACTTT,CASSDFQGRNSPLHF
NA,TRBV4-1,TRBJ2-2,NA,TGCGCCAGCAGCCAAACTAACACCGGGGAGCTGTTTTTT,CASSQTNTGELFF
NA,TRBV11-1,TRBJ2-3,TRBD2,TGTGCCAGCAGCCCCCGGACTAGCGGACTCACAGATACGCAGTATTTT,CASSPRTSGLTDTQYF
NA,TRBV6-1,TRBJ2-7,TRBD2,TGTGCCAGCAGTGCCCCGGAGCTAGCGGGCTCCTACGAGCAGTACTTC,CASSAPELAGSYEQYF
few,TRBV5-8,TRBJ1-6,TRBD1,TGTGCCAGCAGCTTGGCCTGGACAGGGGCCACCCTCCACTTT,CASSLAWTGATLHF
NA,TRBV7-6,TRBJ2-2,NA,TGTGCCAGCAGCTCGCAATATGAACACCCCGGGGAGCTGTTTTTT,CASSSQYEHPGELFF
once,TRBV19,TRBJ1-5,NA,TGTGCCAGTAGTACCTCCGGGGGTAACAATCAGCCCCAGCATTTT,CASSTSGGNNQPQHF
NA,TRBV28,TRBJ2-7,TRBD2,TGTGCCAGCAGTTCGCGGACTAGCGGAGCCTACGAGCAGTACTTC,CASSSRTSGAYEQYF